This T cell receptor beta chain was found in a study of T cells in localized non-small cell lung cancer. The table came from immunoSEQ multiplex PCR; TCRdb's copy has only in-frame clones and leaves some out. The sample lists roughly 31,000 clones, 80% to 90% seen once, with around 10% in the top ten. The CDR3 extends over 14 amino acids. The germline V gene has CDR1 SGHAT and CDR2 FQNNGV. The trim removed 5 bases at V and 7 bases at J, leaving 3 bases unmatched. This receptor was obtained from a woman aged 35 to 70 with stage I lung adenocarcinoma. V gene TRBV11-2 combines with J gene TRBJ2-1, with TRBD2 matching over 12 bases. Material: peripheral blood, obtained before any cancer treatment. The CDR3 loop reads CASSTGTSGNEQFF. CDR3 in DNA: TGTGCCAGCAGCACAGGGACTAGCGGGAATGAGCAGTTCTTC.